This is a list of T cell receptor beta chains from one sample in a study of T cells in tuberculosis. Only in-frame clones appear in the TCRdb table, and some are missing; sequencing was by immunoSEQ multiplex PCR. In the table there are 25,000 to 30,000 clones, around 91% of which are singletons. Sequencing was performed on PBMCs. The source of these receptors is a donor aged 10-29 years with latent tuberculosis or without tuberculosis infection. Both conserved end residues are part of each CDR3. A D gene is named only where the DNA matches it firmly. Clone sizes are given selectively: once, few, many, or a class where the clone is expanded.

clone size,V gene,D gene,J gene,CDR3 DNA,CDR3 protein
.,TRBV5-4,.,TRBJ1-1,TGTGCCAGCAGCCGATCAGGAACGACGGACACTGAAGCTTTCTTT,CASSRSGTTDTEAFF
.,TRBV18,.,TRBJ1-2,TGTGCCAGCTCACGGGAGGTATCGTATGGCTACACCTTC,CASSREVSYGYTF
.,TRBV2,.,TRBJ2-2,TGTGCCAGCAGTCTAGACACCGGGGAGCTGTTTTTT,CASSLDTGELFF
.,TRBV7-2,TRBD2,TRBJ2-5,TGTGCCAGCAGCGATCCGGGACTACCACAAGAGACCCAGTACTTC,CASSDPGLPQETQYF
.,TRBV29-1,.,TRBJ2-6,TGCAGCGTTGAGGCCAGAAGCTCTGGGGCCAACGTCCTGACTTTC,CSVEARSSGANVLTF
.,TRBV29-1,.,TRBJ2-1,TGCAGCGTGCCCGGCAGGAGGATGATCAATGAGCAGTTCTTC,CSVPGRRMINEQFF
.,TRBV19,.,TRBJ2-7,TGTGCCAGTAGTATAGACCCCACGGGACACCGCTCCTACGAGCAGTACTTC,CASSIDPTGHRSYEQYF
.,TRBV2,TRBD1,TRBJ2-7,TGTGCCAGCAGTGGGGGACAGACTAACTACGAGCAGTACTTC,CASSGGQTNYEQYF
.,TRBV4-3,.,TRBJ2-2,TGCGCCAGCAGCCAAGTATACAGGGGAGGCACCGGGGAGCTGTTTTTT,CASSQVYRGGTGELFF
.,TRBV9,TRBD1,TRBJ1-4,TGTGCCAGCAGCCTGGACAGGGGAGGGTGGAATGAAAAACTGTTTTTT,CASSLDRGGWNEKLFF
.,TRBV11-2,TRBD1,TRBJ2-7,TGTGCCAGCAGCTTTGGGTGGACAGGGGGCAACGAGCAGTACTTC,CASSFGWTGGNEQYF
.,TRBV7-2,.,TRBJ1-2,TGTGCCAGCAGCTTAGTCGGCGGCGGTGGCTACACCTTC,CASSLVGGGGYTF
.,TRBV5-1,.,TRBJ1-1,TGCGCCAGCAGTGACCCATGGGACACGGTCTCCGGGAACACTGAAGCTTTCTTT,CASSDPWDTVSGNTEAFF
.,TRBV28,TRBD2,TRBJ2-7,TGTGCCAGCAGTTTCATGACTAGCGGGGGGGAATCCTACGAGCAGTACTTC,CASSFMTSGGESYEQYF
.,TRBV7-2,TRBD2,TRBJ2-7,TGTGCCAGCAGCACTAGCGGGGGGGATACCTACGAGCAGTACTTC,CASSTSGGDTYEQYF
.,TRBV11-2,TRBD1,TRBJ2-5,TGTGCCAGCAGCCTGGGACAGGGATGGATGGAGACCCAGTACTTC,CASSLGQGWMETQYF
.,TRBV7-9,.,TRBJ1-5,TGTGCCAGCAGCTTAGGTGGGGGGGGCAATCAGCCCCAGCATTTT,CASSLGGGGNQPQHF
.,TRBV4-2,TRBD2,TRBJ2-1,TGTGCCAGCAGCCCGTCGGCGGGGGGGCCCTTTGTTGAGCAGTTCTTC,CASSPSAGGPFVEQFF
.,TRBV19,.,TRBJ1-2,TGTGCCAGTAGTATAGGGTTGCGATATGGCTACACCTTC,CASSIGLRYGYTF
few,TRBV6-1,TRBD2,TRBJ2-2,TGTGCCAGCAGTGAAACGGCGGGGGGTAACGGGGAGCTGTTTTTT,CASSETAGGNGELFF
.,TRBV6-5,TRBD1,TRBJ1-1,TGTGCCAGCAGTCTGACAGGGGGCACTGAAGCTTTCTTT,CASSLTGGTEAFF
.,TRBV10-3,.,TRBJ1-1,TGTGCCATCAGTGAGTCGGCAGGGCTAACTGAAGCTTTCTTT,CAISESAGLTEAFF